The 29 T cell receptor beta chains in this list originate from one sample, sequenced in a study of blood T cell repertoires in COVID-19 (dated by TCRdb to about 2020). Library generation was performed with the immunoSEQ multiplex PCR assay. TCRdb provides this immuneACCESS table in a form limited to in-frame rearrangements. Some clones are lacking; in checked studies, under half of them reflect an unresolved V gene, and why the rest are absent is not known. In all, the sample holds roughly 250,000 clones, and approximately 90% of those were seen once. About 0.8% of the sample comes from the top ten. The sample comprised peripheral blood. These TCRs come from a man younger than 40 with acute or convalescent COVID-19.

This chain links TRBV2 with TRBJ1-2; D remains unclear. V lost 3 bases and J lost 7, with 9 bases in between. The CDR3 sequence is 12 residues long. From germline, CDR1 is SNHLY and CDR2 FYNNEI. CDR3 bases: TGTGCCAGCAGTGACTCGGGTCGTGGCTACACCTTC. This translates into CASSDSGRGYTF.

V is TRBV18 and J is TRBJ2-1, with TRBD1 identical over 9 bases. Trimming took 4 bases from V and 7 from J; bases not matched to a gene: 5. The CDR3 contains 14 residues. Looked up from germline, CDR1 is KGHSH and CDR2 is LQKENI. The chain's CDR3 is CASSLGQGINEQFF. The DNA for the CDR3 is TGTGCCAGCTCACTCGGACAGGGGATAAATGAGCAGTTCTTC.

CDR3 region: CASSQVHEGAIYNEQFF. In nucleotides, the CDR3 is TGCGCCAGCAGCCAAGTCCACGAGGGGGCAATCTACAATGAGCAGTTCTTC. V is TRBV4-1 and J is TRBJ2-1; TRBD1 agrees at 7 bases. Germline values: CDR1 MGHRA, CDR2 YSYEKL. The CDR3 totals 17 residues. J gave up 3 bases and V 1 base, and 9 bases lay outside the gene matches.

This rearrangement joins TRBV7-9 to TRBJ2-3; 8 nucleotides agree with TRBD2. The CDR3 totals 16 residues. Germline CDR1 reads SEHNR; CDR2 reads FQNEAQ (reference sequence). V trimming: 4 bases; J trimming: 6 bases; junction bases outside the gene matches: 12. The CDR3 loop reads CASSSTRTSQGDTQYF. CDR3 coding DNA: TGTGCCAGCAGCTCTACCCGGACTAGCCAGGGGGATACGCAGTATTTT.

Note on this clone: At one end the junction does not follow the germline gene, possibly because of a read error. The J gene is TRBJ2-1, the V gene TRBV7-7, with D possibly matching TRBD2 (5 bases). The CDR3 loop spans 14 amino acids. Germline V CDR1 and CDR2: SSHAT, FNYEAQ (reference sequence). The CDR3: CASSLGAGPSEQFF. The CDR3, as DNA: TGTGCTAGCAGCTTAGGTGCAGGTCCTAGCGAGCAGTTCTTC.

This clone has a single count. This rearrangement joins TRBV11-2 to TRBJ2-7, with 10 bases that match TRBD1. CDR1 is SGHAT and CDR2 is FQNNGV in the germline V gene. J gave up 5 bases and V 5 bases, and 12 bases lay outside the gene matches. This CDR3 spans 16 amino acids. The CDR3 sequence is CASSPWRTGGRNEQYF. The CDR3 coding sequence is TGTGCCAGCAGCCCCTGGAGGACAGGGGGTCGGAACGAGCAGTACTTC.

The V and J genes are TRBV19 and TRBJ2-3, with a weak D call TRBD1 (6 bases). V was pared by 6 bases and J by 2 bases, with 15 bases between. The V gene's germline CDR1 is LNHDA and CDR2 SQIVND (reference sequence). There are 15 residues in the CDR3. As DNA, the CDR3 is TGTGCCAGTAGGCAAGGGGGACGGTACACAGATACGCAGTATTTT. Residues: CASRQGGRYTDTQYF.

The chain carries TRBV9 and TRBJ2-1, with TRBD1 identical over 9 bases. From germline, CDR1 is SGDLS and CDR2 YYNGEE. Trimming removed 0 bases from V and 6 bases from J; junction bases left unmatched: 7. The CDR3 consists of 16 residues. Written as DNA, the CDR3 is TGTGCCAGCAGCGTAGTGGGGGACAGGGTTTTCAATGAGCAGTTCTTC. Its translation is CASSVVGDRVFNEQFF.

This chain connects TRBV24-1 to TRBJ1-2; 8 nucleotides match TRBD1. Looked up from germline, CDR1 is KGHDR and CDR2 is SFDVKD. This CDR3 comprises 14 residues. The V gene end was trimmed by 7 bases and the J gene end by 2 bases; junction bases not matched to a gene: 5. The CDR3 loop reads CATSRGQGNYGYTF. CDR3 DNA sequence: TGTGCCACCAGCCGCGGACAGGGCAACTATGGCTACACCTTC.

The rearrangement links TRBV5-6 to TRBJ1-2, with D possibly TRBD1 on 6 matching bases. Germline CDR1 and CDR2: SGHDT and YYEEEE. Trimming took off 0 bases at V and 6 bases at J, with 18 bases between the two ends. The CDR3 runs to 16 residues. CDR3 bases: TGTGCCAGCAGCTTGGGCCTTTGGGACATTAAGGATGGCTACACCTTC. It translates to CASSLGLWDIKDGYTF.

The J gene is TRBJ2-7, the V gene TRBV12-5; TRBD2 matches at 8 bases. Germline CDR1 is LGHNT and CDR2 is FRNRAP. The CDR3 consists of 15 residues. V dropped 7 bases and J dropped 3; count of bases not matched to a gene: 11. CDR3 sequence reads: CASAGLGLLRYEQYF. The CDR3 bases are TGTGCTAGTGCGGGACTAGGACTCTTGCGCTACGAGCAGTACTTC.

The rearrangement joins TRBV4-1 to TRBJ2-4; 11 nucleotides align to TRBD2. The V gene's germline CDR1 is MGHRA and CDR2 YSYEKL. The CDR3 length is 19 residues. V lost 1 base to trimming and J lost 8 bases; unmatched junction nucleotides: 16. The CDR3 loop reads CASSQVASLAGVMGDIQYF. CDR3 bases: TGCGCCAGCAGCCAAGTGGCTTCACTAGCGGGAGTAATGGGGGACATTCAGTACTTC.

This clone appeared once. The chain uses TRBV9 and TRBJ2-3; no reliable D call. With 5 bases removed from V and 7 bases from J, the gap between germline ends came to 17 bases. Germline assignment: CDR1 SGDLS and CDR2 YYNGEE. The CDR3 has 14 amino acids. The CDR3 DNA follows: TGTGCCAGCAGTGCGCCCTCTCAATCTTATACGCAGTATTTT. It translates to CASSAPSQSYTQYF.

This chain connects TRBV7-9 to TRBJ2-3; 7 bases map to TRBD2. From germline, CDR1 is SEHNR and CDR2 FQNEAQ (reference sequence). The V gene end was trimmed by 5 bases and the J gene end by 6 bases; junction bases not matched to a gene: 8. The CDR3 spans 14 residues. CDR3 loop: CASSRTSAGDTQYF. In DNA, the CDR3 is TGTGCCAGCAGCCGGACTAGTGCAGGGGATACGCAGTATTTT.

Points on this clone: The junction and the germline gene differ at one end; a read error may be behind it. The rearrangement uses TRBV2 and TRBJ1-6, with D unclear. Germline V lookup: CDR1 SNHLY, CDR2 FYNNEI. CDR3 length equals 14 residues. As DNA, the CDR3 is TGTGCCAGCACTATTACAGTAAACCATTCGCCCCTCCACTTT. It yields the protein CASTITVNHSPLHF.

J is TRBJ1-1 and V is TRBV7-3; D is unresolved. The germline gives CDR1 SGHTA, CDR2 FQGTGA. The ends were cut back, 2 bases at V and 3 bases at J, with 13 bases in the middle. The CDR3 covers 15 residues. The CDR3 DNA reads as TGTGCCAGCAGCTTATCGAAGGCCGGGGACACTGAAGCTTTCTTT. It yields the protein CASSLSKAGDTEAFF.

The CDR3 DNA reads TGTGCCAGCAAAGTCTCGGGTTCACCCCTCCACTTT. Translation: CASKVSGSPLHF. This sequence joins TRBV28 and TRBJ1-6; D gene ambiguous. Germline V gives CDR1 MDHEN, CDR2 SYDVKM. The CDR3 is 12 amino acids. V lost 7 bases to trimming and J lost 9 bases, with 10 bases between them.

The chain is built from TRBV24-1 and TRBJ1-2; the D is unclear. CDR1 and CDR2 from the germline V gene are KGHDR and SFDVKD. The length of the CDR3 is 14 residues. Trimming pared 1 base from V and 5 bases from J, leaving 10 bases between. In DNA form, the CDR3 reads TGTGCCACCAGTGATTTATTGGCCCCTTATGGCTACACCTTC. Protein product: CATSDLLAPYGYTF.

The chain uses TRBV10-3 and TRBJ2-1; TRBD1 might be the D (6 bases). V lost 9 bases and J 2 bases, leaving 20 bases between the germline ends. CDR1 and CDR2 from the germline V gene are ENHRY and SYGVKD. There are 16 residues in the CDR3. CDR3 in amino acids: CAIKPEKQGTYNEQFF. The CDR3 DNA reads TGTGCCATTAAGCCAGAGAAACAGGGTACCTACAATGAGCAGTTCTTC.

V is TRBV9 and J is TRBJ2-1, with TRBD1 identical over 8 bases. There are 15 residues in the CDR3. Germline V gene data show CDR1 as SGDLS and CDR2 as YYNGEE. Germline trimming cut 2 bases from V and 16 bases from J; bases unmatched to any gene: 17. The CDR3 coding sequence is TGTGCCAGCAGCGTCCGCCCCAGCCCCGGACAGGGTTGCTTCTTC. The encoded protein is CASSVRPSPGQGCFF.

This rearrangement joins TRBV29-1 to TRBJ2-2; possible D gene TRBD1, 5 bases. This CDR3 has 13 residues. The germline gives CDR1 SQVTM, CDR2 ANQGSEA. Trimming took 5 bases from V and 5 from J, leaving 12 bases between them. The CDR3 reads CSVTQGWTGELFF. The CDR3 nucleotides are TGCAGCGTTACCCAGGGATGGACCGGGGAGCTGTTTTTT.

The chain carries TRBV5-1 and TRBJ1-1, with 7 nucleotides matching TRBD1. Germline CDR1 and CDR2: SGHRS and YFSETQ. CDR3 length equals 15 residues. The trim removed 3 bases at V and 1 base at J, leaving 6 bases unmatched. The CDR3 DNA is TGCGCCAGCAGCTCTACGGGACAGAGGAACACTGAAGCTTTCTTT. Protein product: CASSSTGQRNTEAFF.

The chain has TRBV6-5 and TRBJ1-2; 7 bases agree with TRBD1. Germline CDR1 reads MNHEY; CDR2 reads SVGAGI. The CDR3 sequence is 13 residues long. The ends lost 2 bases at V and 7 bases at J; junction bases unmatched: 4. CDR3: CASSYDRERGYTF. For the CDR3, the DNA is TGTGCCAGCAGTTACGACAGGGAACGTGGCTACACCTTC.

In this sample, this clone turned up once. The chain has TRBV5-4 and TRBJ2-7, with 11 positions matching TRBD2. With V trimmed by 0 bases and J by 1 base, 6 bases remained unmatched. This CDR3 has 17 residues. In germline, CDR1 is SGHNT, CDR2 YYREEE (reference sequence). For the CDR3, the DNA is TGTGCCAGCAGCTTGGTTTTTAGCGGGAGGGATTCCTACGAGCAGTACTTC. Amino acids: CASSLVFSGRDSYEQYF.

The chain is built from TRBV5-1 and TRBJ2-7; no clear D. Germline CDR1 is SGHRS and CDR2 is YFSETQ. The CDR3 loop spans 13 amino acids. Trimming cost V 0 bases and J 6 bases, with 10 bases left between them. The CDR3: CASSLAVRSEQYF. The CDR3 bases are TGCGCCAGCAGCTTGGCCGTGAGGAGCGAGCAGTACTTC.

This chain uses TRBV19 with TRBJ2-5; 10 bases line up with TRBD2. V dropped 7 bases and J dropped 4; count of bases not matched to a gene: 6. The germline gives CDR1 LNHDA, CDR2 SQIVND (reference sequence). The CDR3 is 14 amino acids. The CDR3 sequence: CASKASGGGETQYF. In DNA form, the CDR3 reads TGTGCCAGTAAGGCTAGCGGGGGCGGAGAGACCCAGTACTTC.

The chain links TRBV25-1 to TRBJ2-1; a possible D gene is TRBD1 (5 bases). V was trimmed by 3 bases and J by 11 bases, leaving 8 bases between them. CDR1 is MGHDK, CDR2 SYGVNS, per germline. The CDR3 totals 11 residues. The CDR3 region is CASSDGAKQFF. The CDR3 nucleotides are TGTGCCAGCAGTGATGGGGCCAAGCAGTTCTTC. Using reference TRBV25-1 and TRBJ2-1 for the parts outside the CDR3, the full variable domain is EADIYQTPRYLVIGTGKKITLECSQTMGHDKMYWYQQDPGMELHLIHYSYGVNSTEKGDLSSESTVSRIRTEHFPLTLESARPSHTSQYLCASSDGAKQFFGPGTRLTVL.

The chain couples TRBV27 to TRBJ1-5; TRBD1 is a possible D gene (6 bases). This CDR3 has 13 residues. Per the germline V gene, CDR1 is MNHEY and CDR2 is SMNVEV (reference sequence). V dropped 5 bases and J dropped 6 bases, with 11 bases sitting between them. This CDR3 reads CASSQIQGQPQHF. CDR3 DNA: TGTGCCAGCAGTCAAATACAGGGTCAGCCCCAGCATTTT.

This chain's CDR3 is CANRGSGSRTGELFF. The CDR3 region has the DNA TGTGCCAACAGGGGGAGCGGGAGCCGGACCGGGGAGCTGTTTTTT. The V and J genes are TRBV6-5 and TRBJ2-2; D tentatively fits TRBD1 or TRBD2 (8 bases each). Trimming cost V 10 bases and J 5 bases, with 20 bases left between them. This CDR3 is built from 15 residues. Germline CDR1 and CDR2: MNHEY and SVGAGI.